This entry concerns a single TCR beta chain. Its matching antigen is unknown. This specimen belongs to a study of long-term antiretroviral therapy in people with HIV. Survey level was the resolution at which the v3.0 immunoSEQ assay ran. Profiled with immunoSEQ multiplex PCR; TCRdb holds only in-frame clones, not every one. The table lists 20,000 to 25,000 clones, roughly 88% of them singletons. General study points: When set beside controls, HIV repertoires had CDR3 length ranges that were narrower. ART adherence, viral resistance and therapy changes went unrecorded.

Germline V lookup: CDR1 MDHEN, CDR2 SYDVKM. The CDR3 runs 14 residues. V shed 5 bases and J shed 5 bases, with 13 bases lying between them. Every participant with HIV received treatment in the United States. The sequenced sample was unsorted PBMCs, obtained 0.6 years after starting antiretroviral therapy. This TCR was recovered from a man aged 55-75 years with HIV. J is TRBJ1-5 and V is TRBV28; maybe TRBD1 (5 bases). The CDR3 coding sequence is TGTGCCAGCAGTATCCGGGACGGGGATCAGCCCCAGCATTTT. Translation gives CASSIRDGDQPQHF. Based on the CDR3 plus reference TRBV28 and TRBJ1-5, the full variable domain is DVKVTQSSRYLVKRTGEKVFLECVQDMDHENMFWYRQDPGLGLRLIYFSYDVKMKEKGDIPEGYSVSREKKERFSLILESASTNQTSMYLCASSIRDGDQPQHFGDGTRLSIL.